This T cell receptor beta chain comes out of a study of control samples from healthy donors and cancer patients. Some clones are missing from TCRdb's copy, which holds only in-frame ones; the method was immunoSEQ multiplex PCR. The repertoire consists of more than 85,000 clones, with more than 75% occurring once and the leading ten covering approximately 3.7%. V lost 3 bases to trimming and J lost 8 bases; unmatched junction nucleotides: 4. The CDR3 extends over 13 amino acids. Per germline, CDR1 KGHSH and CDR2 LQKENI. The specimen was PBMCs. V and J are TRBV18 and TRBJ2-1, with 7 bases matching TRBD2. The clonotype comes from a woman aged 55-69 years with lung cancer. CDR3 bases: TGTGCCAGCTCACCCTCGGGGGGATATGAGCAGTTCTTC. Amino acids: CASSPSGGYEQFF.